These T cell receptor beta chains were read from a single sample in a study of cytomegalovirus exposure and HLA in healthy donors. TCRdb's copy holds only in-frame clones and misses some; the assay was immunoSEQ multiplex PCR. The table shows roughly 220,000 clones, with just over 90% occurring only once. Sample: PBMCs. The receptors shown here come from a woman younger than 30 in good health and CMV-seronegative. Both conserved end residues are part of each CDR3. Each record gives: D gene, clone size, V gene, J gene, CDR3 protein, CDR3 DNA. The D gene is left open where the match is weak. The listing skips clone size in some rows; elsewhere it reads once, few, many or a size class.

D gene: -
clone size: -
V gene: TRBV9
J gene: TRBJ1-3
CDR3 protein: CASSDFAGVNTIYF
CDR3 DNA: TGTGCCAGCAGCGATTTTGCAGGGGTAAACACCATATATTTT

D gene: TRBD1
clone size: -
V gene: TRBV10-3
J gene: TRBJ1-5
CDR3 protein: CASSGDRGQPQHF
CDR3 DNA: TGTGCCTCTTCGGGGGACAGGGGTCAGCCCCAGCATTTT

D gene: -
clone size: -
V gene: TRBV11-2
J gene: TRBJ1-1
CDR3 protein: CASSLGSGGNVAFF
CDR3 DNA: TGTGCCAGCAGCTTAGGCTCGGGGGGGAATGTTGCTTTCTTT

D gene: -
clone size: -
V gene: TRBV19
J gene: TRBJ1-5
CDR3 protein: CASSREILTRGWNQPQHF
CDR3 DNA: TGTGCCAGTAGTAGGGAGATTTTAACCAGGGGTTGGAACCAGCCCCAGCATTTT

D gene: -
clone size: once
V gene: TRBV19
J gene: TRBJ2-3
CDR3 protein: CASSIGSQGTDTQYF
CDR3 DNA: TGTGCCAGTAGTATCGGGAGTCAGGGCACAGATACGCAGTATTTT

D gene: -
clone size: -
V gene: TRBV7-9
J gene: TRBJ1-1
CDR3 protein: CASRYQGGNTEAFF
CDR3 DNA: TGTGCCAGCAGATATCAGGGCGGAAACACTGAAGCTTTCTTT

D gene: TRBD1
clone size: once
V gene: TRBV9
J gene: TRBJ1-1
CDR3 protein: CASSGRDRGTEAFF
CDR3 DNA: TGTGCCAGCAGCGGCCGGGACAGGGGGACTGAAGCTTTCTTT

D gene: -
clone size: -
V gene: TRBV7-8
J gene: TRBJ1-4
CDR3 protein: CASSLVQFRTNEKLFF
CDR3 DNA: TGTGCCAGCAGCTTAGTTCAGTTTCGCACTAATGAAAAACTGTTTTTT

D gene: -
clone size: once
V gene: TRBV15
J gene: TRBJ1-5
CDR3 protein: CATSREAVKGPRGNQPQHF
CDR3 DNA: TGTGCCACCAGCAGAGAGGCGGTTAAGGGGCCCCGGGGCAATCAGCCCCAGCATTTT

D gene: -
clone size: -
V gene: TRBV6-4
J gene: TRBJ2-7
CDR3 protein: CASSGTQGLEQYF
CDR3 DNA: TGTGCCAGCAGTGGTACCCAGGGTCTCGAGCAGTACTTC

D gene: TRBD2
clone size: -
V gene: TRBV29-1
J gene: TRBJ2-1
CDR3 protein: CSVSLSGGGEQFF
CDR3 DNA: TGCAGCGTTTCCCTATCGGGAGGTGGTGAGCAGTTCTTC

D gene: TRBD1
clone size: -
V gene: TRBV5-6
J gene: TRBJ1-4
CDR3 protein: CASSLAAGDRDEKLFF
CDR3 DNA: TGTGCCAGCAGCTTGGCGGCGGGGGACAGGGATGAAAAACTGTTTTTT

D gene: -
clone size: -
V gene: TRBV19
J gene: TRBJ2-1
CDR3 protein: CASSPLNEQFF
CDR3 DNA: TGTGCCAGTAGTCCCCTAAATGAGCAGTTCTTC

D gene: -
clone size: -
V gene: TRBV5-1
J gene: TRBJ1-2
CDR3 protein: CASSLTRNYGYTF
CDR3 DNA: TGCGCCAGCAGCTTGACACGTAACTATGGCTACACCTTC

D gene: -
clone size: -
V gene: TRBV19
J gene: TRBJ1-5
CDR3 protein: CASSIRHSSNQPQHF
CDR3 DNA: TGTGCCAGTAGTATACGGCACAGTTCTAATCAGCCCCAGCATTTT

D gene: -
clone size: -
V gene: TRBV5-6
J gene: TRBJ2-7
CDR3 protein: CASSPRTGLSYEQYF
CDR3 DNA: TGTGCCAGCAGTCCGAGAACAGGCCTCTCCTACGAGCAGTACTTC

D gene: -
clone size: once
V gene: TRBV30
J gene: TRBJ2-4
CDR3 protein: CAWRYRAKNIQYF
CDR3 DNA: TGTGCCTGGAGGTATCGAGCCAAAAACATTCAGTACTTC

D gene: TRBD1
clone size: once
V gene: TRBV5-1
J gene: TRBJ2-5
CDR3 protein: CASSSDRTVQETQYF
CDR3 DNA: TGCGCCAGCAGCTCGGACAGGACAGTACAAGAGACCCAGTACTTC

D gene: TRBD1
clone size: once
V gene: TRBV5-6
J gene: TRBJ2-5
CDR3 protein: CASSLGQGFSGRETQYF
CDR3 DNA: TGTGCCAGCAGCTTGGGACAGGGGTTTTCTGGGCGGGAGACCCAGTACTTC

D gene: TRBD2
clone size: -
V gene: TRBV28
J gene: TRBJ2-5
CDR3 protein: CASSLEPGLAGGMNF
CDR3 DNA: TGTGCCAGCAGTTTAGAGCCGGGACTAGCGGGAGGGATGAACTTC

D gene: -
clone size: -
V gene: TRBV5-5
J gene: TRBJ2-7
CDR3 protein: CASSPPAGAYEQYF
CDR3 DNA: TGTGCCAGCAGCCCGCCCGCAGGGGCCTACGAGCAGTACTTC

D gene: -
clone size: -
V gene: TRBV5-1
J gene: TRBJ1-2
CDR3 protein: CASSSAGTRTYGYTF
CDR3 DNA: TGCGCCAGCAGCTCGGCCGGGACACGGACTTATGGCTACACCTTC

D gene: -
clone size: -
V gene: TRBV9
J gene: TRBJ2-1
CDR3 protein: CASSVGALINEQFF
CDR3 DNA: TGTGCCAGCAGCGTAGGGGCCCTGATCAATGAGCAGTTCTTC

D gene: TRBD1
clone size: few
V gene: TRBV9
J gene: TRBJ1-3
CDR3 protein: CASSVGQGALRSGNTIYF
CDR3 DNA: TGTGCCAGCAGCGTTGGACAGGGGGCTCTACGCTCTGGAAACACCATATATTTT

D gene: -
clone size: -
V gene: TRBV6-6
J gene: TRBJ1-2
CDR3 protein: CASSYSGLPHGYTF
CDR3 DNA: TGTGCCAGCAGTTACTCGGGACTCCCGCATGGCTACACCTTC

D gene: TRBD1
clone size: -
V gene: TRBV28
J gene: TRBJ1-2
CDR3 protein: CASSPSGTGNYGYTF
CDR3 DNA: TGTGCCAGCAGTCCAAGCGGGACAGGGAACTATGGCTACACCTTC

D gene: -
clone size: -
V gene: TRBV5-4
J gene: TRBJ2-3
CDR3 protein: CASSYIGVDTQYF
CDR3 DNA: TGTGCCAGCAGCTATATCGGGGTCGATACGCAGTATTTT

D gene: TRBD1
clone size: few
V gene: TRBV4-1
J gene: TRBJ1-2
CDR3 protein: CASSGDRGLLDYGYTF
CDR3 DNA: TGCGCCAGCAGCGGGGACAGGGGCCTCCTCGACTATGGCTACACCTTC

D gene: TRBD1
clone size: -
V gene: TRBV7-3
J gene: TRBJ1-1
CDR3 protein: CASSSTGGTGTAEAFF
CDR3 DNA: TGTGCCAGCAGCTCGACAGGGGGCACAGGTACGGCTGAAGCTTTCTTT

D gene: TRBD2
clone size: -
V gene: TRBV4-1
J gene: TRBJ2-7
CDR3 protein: CASQAGVGEQYF
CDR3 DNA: TGCGCCAGCCAGGCGGGGGTCGGCGAGCAGTACTTC

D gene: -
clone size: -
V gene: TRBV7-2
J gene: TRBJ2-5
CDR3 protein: CASSFRETQYF
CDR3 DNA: TGTGCCAGCAGCTTCCGGGAGACCCAGTACTTC

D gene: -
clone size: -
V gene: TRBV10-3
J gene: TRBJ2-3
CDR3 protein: CAIGIRVEEDTQYF
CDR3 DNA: TGTGCCATCGGGATCAGGGTCGAGGAGGATACGCAGTATTTT

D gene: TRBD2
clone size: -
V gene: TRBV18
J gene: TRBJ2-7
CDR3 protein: CASSPQASGGEQYF
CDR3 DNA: TGTGCCAGCTCACCACAGGCTAGCGGGGGCGAGCAGTACTTC

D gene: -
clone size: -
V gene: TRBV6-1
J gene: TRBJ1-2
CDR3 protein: CASSDRPSSYGYTF
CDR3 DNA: TGTGCCAGCAGTGACAGGCCGAGCTCGTATGGCTACACCTTC

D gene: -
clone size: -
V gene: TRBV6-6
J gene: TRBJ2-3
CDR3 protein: CASTLRGSDTDTQYF
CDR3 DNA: TGTGCCAGCACCCTACGAGGTAGTGATACAGATACGCAGTATTTT

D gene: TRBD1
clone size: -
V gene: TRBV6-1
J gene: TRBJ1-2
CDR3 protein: CASSPGQGVTTF
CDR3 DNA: TGTGCCAGCAGTCCGGGACAGGGGGTGACCACCTTC

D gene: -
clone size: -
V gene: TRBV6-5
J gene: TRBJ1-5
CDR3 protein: CASRHRVGFLPQHF
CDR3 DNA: TGTGCCAGCAGGCATCGGGTCGGTTTTTTGCCCCAGCATTTT

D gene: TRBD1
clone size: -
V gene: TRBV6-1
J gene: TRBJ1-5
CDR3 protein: CASSGRTGAKSQHF
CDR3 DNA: TGTGCCAGCAGTGGGAGGACAGGGGCAAAGTCCCAGCATTTT

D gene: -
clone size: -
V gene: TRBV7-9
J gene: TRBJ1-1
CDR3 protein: CASSLAAGSFTEAFF
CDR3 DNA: TGTGCCAGCAGCTTAGCGGCAGGTTCTTTCACTGAAGCTTTCTTT

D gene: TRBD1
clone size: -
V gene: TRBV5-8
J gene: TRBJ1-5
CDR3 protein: CASRVTGDSHYSNQPQHF
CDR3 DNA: TGTGCCAGCAGAGTCACAGGGGACTCCCACTATAGCAATCAGCCCCAGCATTTT

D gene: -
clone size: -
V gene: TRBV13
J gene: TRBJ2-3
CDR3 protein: CASSLDGSTDTQYF
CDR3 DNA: TGTGCCAGCAGCTTAGACGGGAGCACAGATACGCAGTATTTT

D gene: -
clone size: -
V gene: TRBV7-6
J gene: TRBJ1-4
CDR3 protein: CASTVPRRFPRTNEKLFF
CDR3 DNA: TGTGCCAGCACCGTCCCACGCCGATTCCCCCGAACAAATGAAAAACTGTTTTTT